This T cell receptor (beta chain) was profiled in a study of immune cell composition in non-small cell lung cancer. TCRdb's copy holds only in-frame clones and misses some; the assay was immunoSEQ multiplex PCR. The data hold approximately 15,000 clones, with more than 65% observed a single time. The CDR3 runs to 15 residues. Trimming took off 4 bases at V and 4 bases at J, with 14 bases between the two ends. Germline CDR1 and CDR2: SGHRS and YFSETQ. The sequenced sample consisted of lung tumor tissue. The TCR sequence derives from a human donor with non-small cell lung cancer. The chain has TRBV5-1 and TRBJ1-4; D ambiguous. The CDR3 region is CASSRTGWGNEKLFF. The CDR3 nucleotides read TGCGCCAGCAGCCGCACCGGGTGGGGTAATGAAAAACTGTTTTTT. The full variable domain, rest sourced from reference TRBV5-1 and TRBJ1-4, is KAGVTQTPRYLIKTRGQQVTLSCSPISGHRSVSWYQQTPGQGLQFLFEYFSETQRNKGNFPGRFSGRQFSNSRSEMNVSTLELGDSALYLCASSRTGWGNEKLFFGSGTQLSVL.